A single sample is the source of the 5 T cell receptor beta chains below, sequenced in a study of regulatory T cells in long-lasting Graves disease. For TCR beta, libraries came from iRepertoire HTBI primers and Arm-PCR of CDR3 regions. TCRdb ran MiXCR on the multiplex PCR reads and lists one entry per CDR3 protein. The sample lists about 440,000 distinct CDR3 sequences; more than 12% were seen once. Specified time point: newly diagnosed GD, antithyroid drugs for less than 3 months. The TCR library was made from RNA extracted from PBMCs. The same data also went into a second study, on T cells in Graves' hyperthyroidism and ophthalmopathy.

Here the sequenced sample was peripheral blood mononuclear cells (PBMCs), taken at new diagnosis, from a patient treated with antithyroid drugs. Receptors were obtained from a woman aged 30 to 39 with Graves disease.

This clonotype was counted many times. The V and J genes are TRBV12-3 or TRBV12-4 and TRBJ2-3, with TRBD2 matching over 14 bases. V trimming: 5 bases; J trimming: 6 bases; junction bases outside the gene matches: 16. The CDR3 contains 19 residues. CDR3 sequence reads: CASSLPSGLAGDPPDTQYF. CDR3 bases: TGTGCCAGCAGTCTGCCCTCGGGACTAGCGGGAGACCCGCCCGATACGCAGTATTTT.

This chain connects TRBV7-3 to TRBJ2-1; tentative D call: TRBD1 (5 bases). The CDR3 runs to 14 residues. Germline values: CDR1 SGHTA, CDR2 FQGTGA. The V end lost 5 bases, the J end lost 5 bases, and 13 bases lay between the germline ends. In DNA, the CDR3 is TGTGCCAGCAGCCCCTCGGCAGGGAACAATGAGCAGTTCTTC. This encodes CASSPSAGNNEQFF.

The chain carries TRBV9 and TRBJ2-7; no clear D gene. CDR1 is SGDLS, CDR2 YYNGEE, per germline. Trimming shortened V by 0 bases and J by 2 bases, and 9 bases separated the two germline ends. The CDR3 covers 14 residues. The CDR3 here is CASSVGSLTYEQYF. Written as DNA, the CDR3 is TGTGCCAGCAGCGTAGGTTCCCTAACCTACGAGCAGTACTTC.

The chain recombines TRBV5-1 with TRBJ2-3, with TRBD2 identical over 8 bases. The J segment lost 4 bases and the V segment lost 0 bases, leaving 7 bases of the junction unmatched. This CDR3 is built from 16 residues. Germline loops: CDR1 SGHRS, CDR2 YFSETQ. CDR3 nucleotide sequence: TGCGCCAGCAGCTTGGGGCCGGGAGGGCGATCAGATACGCAGTATTTT. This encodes CASSLGPGGRSDTQYF.

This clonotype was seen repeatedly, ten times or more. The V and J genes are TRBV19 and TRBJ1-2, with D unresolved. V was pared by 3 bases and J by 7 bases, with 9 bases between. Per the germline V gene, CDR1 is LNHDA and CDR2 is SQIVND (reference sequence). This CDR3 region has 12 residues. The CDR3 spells CASSIGVVGYTF. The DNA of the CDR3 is TGTGCCAGTAGTATCGGGGTAGTTGGCTACACCTTC.